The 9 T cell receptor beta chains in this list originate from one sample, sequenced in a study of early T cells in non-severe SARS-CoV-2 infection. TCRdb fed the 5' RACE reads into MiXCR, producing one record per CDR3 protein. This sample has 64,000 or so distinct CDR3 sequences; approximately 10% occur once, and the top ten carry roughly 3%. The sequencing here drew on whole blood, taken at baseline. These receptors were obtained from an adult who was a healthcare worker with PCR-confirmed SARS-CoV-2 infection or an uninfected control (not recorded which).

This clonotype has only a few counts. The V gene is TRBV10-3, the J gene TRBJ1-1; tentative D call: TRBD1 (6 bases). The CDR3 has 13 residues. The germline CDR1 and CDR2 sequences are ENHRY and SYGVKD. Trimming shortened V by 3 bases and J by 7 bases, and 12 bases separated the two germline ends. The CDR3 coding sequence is TGTGCCATCAGTGAACGGACAGAAGTTGAAGCTTTCTTT. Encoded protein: CAISERTEVEAFF.

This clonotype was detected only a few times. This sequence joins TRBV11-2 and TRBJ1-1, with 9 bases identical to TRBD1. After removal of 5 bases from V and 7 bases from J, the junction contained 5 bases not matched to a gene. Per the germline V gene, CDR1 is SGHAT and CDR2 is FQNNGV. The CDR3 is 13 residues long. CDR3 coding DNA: TGTGCCAGCAGCCTGAACAGGGGGCGTGAAGCTTTCTTT. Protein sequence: CASSLNRGREAFF.

Here the CDR3 DNA reads TGTGCCAGCGGCCAGCGACAGCCTACGTTCTTC. It codes for CASGQRQPTFF. The chain uses TRBV11-2 and TRBJ2-1; D might be TRBD1 (5 bases). V was trimmed by 8 bases and J by 15 bases, leaving 17 bases between them. Per germline, CDR1 SGHAT and CDR2 FQNNGV. The CDR3 is made up of 11 amino acids.

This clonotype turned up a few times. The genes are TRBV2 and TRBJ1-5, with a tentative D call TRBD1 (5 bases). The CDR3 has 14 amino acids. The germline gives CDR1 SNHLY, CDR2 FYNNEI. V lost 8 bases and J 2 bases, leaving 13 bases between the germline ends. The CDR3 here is CASSERQRNQPQHF. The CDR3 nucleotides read TGTGCCAGCTCGGAGCGACAGCGCAATCAGCCCCAGCATTTT. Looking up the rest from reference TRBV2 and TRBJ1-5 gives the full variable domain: EPEVTQTPSHQVTQMGQEVILRCVPISNHLYFYWYRQILGQKVEFLVSFYNNEISEKSEIFDDQFSVERPDGSNFTLKIRSTKLEDSAMYFCASSERQRNQPQHFGDGTRLSIL.

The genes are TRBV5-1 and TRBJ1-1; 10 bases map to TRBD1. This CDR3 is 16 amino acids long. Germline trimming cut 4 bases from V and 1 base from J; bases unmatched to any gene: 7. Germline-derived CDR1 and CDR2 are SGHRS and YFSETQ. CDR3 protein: CASSPRDRGRNTEAFF. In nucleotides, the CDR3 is TGCGCCAGCAGCCCCCGGGACAGGGGCAGGAACACTGAAGCTTTCTTT.

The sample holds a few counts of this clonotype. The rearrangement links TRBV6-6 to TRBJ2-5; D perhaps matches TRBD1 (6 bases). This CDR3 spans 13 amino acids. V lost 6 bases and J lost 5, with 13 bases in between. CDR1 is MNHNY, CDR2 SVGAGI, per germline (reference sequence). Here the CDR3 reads CASRNRVRETQYF. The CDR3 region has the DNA TGTGCCAGCAGAAACAGGGTACGGGAGACCCAGTACTTC.

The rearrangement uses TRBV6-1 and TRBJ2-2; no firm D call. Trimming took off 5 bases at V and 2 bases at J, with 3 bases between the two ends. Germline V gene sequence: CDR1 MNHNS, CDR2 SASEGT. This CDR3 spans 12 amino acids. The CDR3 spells CASSYNTGELFF. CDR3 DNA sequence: TGTGCCAGCAGTTATAACACCGGGGAGCTGTTTTTT.

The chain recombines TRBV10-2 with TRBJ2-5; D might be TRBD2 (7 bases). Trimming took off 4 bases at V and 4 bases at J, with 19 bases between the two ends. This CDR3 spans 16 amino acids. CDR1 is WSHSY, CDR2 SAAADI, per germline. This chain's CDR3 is CASSGTRRGARETQYF. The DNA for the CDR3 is TGCGCCAGCAGTGGTACCCGTCGGGGGGCCCGAGAGACCCAGTACTTC.

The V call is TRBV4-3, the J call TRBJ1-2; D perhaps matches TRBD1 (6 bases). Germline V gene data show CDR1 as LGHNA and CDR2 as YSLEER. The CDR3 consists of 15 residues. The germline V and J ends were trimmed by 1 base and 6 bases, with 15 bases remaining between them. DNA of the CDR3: TGCGCCAGCAGCCAAGCAAGGGGGGCTTGGAATGGCTACACCTTC. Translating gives CASSQARGAWNGYTF.